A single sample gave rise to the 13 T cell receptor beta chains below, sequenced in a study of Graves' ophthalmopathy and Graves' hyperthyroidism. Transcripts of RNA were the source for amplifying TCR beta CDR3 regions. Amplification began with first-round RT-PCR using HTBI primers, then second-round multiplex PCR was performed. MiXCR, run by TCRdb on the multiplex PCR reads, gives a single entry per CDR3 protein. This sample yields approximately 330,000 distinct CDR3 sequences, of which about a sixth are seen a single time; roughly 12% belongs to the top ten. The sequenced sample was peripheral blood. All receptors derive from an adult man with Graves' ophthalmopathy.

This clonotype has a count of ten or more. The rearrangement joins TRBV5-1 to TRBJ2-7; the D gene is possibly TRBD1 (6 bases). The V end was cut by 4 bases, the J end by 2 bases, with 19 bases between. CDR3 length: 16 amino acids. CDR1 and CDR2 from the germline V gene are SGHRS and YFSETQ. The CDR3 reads CASSPSPTGPAYEQYF. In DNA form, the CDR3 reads TGCGCCAGCAGCCCGAGCCCCACAGGGCCCGCCTACGAGCAGTACTTC.

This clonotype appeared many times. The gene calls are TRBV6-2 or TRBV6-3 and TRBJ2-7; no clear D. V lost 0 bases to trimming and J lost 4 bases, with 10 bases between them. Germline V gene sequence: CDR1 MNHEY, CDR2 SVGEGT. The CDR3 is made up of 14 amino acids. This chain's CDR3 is CASSYSLGSYEQYF. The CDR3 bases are TGTGCCAGCAGTTACTCCCTCGGTAGTTACGAGCAGTACTTC.

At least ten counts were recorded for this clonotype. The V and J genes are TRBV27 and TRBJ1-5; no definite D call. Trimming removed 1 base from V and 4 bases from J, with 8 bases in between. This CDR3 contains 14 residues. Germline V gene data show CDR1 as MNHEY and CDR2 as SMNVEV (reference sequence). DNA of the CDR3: TGTGCCAGCAGTTTATTTCACAAGAATCAGCCCCAGCATTTT. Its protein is CASSLFHKNQPQHF.

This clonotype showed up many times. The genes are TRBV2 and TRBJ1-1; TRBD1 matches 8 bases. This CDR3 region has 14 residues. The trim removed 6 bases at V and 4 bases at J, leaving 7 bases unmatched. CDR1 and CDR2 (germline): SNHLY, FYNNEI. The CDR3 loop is CASSDRGSGTEAFF. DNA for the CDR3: TGTGCCAGCAGCGACAGGGGATCGGGCACTGAAGCTTTCTTT.

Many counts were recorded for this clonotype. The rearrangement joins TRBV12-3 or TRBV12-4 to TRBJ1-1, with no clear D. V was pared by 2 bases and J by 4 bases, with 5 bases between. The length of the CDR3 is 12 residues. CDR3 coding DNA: TGTGCCAGCAGTTTACTGAGCACTGAAGCTTTCTTT. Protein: CASSLLSTEAFF.

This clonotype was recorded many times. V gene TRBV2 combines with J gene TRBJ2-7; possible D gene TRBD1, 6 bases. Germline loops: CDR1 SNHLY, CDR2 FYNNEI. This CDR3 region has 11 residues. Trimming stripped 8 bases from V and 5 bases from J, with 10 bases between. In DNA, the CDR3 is TGTGCCAGCCACAGGGTGAACGAGCAGTACTTC. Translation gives CASHRVNEQYF.

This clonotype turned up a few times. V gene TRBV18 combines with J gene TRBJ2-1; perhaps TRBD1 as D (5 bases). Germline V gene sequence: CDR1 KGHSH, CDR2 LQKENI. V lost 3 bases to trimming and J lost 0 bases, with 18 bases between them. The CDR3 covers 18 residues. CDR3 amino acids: CASSPLGPGSSSYNEQFF. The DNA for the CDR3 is TGTGCCAGCTCACCGCTGGGGCCAGGTTCGAGCTCCTACAATGAGCAGTTCTTC. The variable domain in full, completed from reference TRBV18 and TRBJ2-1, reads NAGVMQNPRHLVRRRGQEARLRCSPMKGHSHVYWYRQLPEEGLKFMVYLQKENIIDESGMPKERFSAEFPKEGPSILRIQQVVRGDSAAYFCASSPLGPGSSSYNEQFFGPGTRLTVL.

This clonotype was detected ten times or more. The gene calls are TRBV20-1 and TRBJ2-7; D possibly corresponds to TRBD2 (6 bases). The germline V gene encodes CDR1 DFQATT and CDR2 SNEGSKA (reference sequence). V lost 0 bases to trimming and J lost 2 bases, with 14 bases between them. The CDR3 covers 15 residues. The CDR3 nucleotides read TGCAGTGCTAGAGATACCGGGACTGGGACCTACGAGCAGTACTTC. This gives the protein CSARDTGTGTYEQYF.

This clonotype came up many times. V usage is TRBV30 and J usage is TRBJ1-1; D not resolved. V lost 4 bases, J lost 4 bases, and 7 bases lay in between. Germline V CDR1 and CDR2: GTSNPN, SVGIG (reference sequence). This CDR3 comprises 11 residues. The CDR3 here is CAWIQITEAFF. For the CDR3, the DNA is TGTGCCTGGATCCAGATCACTGAAGCTTTCTTT.

DNA of the CDR3: TGTGCCAGCAGCCAAAAAGCGAACACTGAAGCTTTCTTT. It is translated as CASSQKANTEAFF. V is TRBV3-1 and J is TRBJ1-1, with D unclear. CDR1 LGHDT and CDR2 YNNKEL come from the germline V gene (reference sequence). The CDR3 runs to 13 residues. The V gene lost 2 bases and the J gene lost 1 base, with 5 bases spanning the gap.

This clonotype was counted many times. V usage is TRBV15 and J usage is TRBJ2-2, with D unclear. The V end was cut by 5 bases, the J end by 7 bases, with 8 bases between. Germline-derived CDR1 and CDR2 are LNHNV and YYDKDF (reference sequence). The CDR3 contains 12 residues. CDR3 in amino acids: CATSRNFGELFF. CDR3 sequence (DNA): TGTGCCACCAGCCGTAATTTCGGGGAGCTGTTTTTT.

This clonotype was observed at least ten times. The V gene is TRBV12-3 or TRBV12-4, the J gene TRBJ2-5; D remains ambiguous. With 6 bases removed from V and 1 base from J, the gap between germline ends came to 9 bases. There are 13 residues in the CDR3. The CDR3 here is CASSRPSQETQYF. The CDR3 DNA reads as TGTGCCAGCAGCCGACCAAGCCAAGAGACCCAGTACTTC.

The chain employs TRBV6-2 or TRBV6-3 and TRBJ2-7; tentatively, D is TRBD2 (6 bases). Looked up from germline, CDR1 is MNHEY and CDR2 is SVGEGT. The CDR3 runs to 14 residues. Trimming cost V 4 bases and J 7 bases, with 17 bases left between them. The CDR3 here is CASSFMRDPGEQYF. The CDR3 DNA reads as TGTGCCAGCAGTTTTATGCGGGATCCCGGGGAGCAGTACTTC.